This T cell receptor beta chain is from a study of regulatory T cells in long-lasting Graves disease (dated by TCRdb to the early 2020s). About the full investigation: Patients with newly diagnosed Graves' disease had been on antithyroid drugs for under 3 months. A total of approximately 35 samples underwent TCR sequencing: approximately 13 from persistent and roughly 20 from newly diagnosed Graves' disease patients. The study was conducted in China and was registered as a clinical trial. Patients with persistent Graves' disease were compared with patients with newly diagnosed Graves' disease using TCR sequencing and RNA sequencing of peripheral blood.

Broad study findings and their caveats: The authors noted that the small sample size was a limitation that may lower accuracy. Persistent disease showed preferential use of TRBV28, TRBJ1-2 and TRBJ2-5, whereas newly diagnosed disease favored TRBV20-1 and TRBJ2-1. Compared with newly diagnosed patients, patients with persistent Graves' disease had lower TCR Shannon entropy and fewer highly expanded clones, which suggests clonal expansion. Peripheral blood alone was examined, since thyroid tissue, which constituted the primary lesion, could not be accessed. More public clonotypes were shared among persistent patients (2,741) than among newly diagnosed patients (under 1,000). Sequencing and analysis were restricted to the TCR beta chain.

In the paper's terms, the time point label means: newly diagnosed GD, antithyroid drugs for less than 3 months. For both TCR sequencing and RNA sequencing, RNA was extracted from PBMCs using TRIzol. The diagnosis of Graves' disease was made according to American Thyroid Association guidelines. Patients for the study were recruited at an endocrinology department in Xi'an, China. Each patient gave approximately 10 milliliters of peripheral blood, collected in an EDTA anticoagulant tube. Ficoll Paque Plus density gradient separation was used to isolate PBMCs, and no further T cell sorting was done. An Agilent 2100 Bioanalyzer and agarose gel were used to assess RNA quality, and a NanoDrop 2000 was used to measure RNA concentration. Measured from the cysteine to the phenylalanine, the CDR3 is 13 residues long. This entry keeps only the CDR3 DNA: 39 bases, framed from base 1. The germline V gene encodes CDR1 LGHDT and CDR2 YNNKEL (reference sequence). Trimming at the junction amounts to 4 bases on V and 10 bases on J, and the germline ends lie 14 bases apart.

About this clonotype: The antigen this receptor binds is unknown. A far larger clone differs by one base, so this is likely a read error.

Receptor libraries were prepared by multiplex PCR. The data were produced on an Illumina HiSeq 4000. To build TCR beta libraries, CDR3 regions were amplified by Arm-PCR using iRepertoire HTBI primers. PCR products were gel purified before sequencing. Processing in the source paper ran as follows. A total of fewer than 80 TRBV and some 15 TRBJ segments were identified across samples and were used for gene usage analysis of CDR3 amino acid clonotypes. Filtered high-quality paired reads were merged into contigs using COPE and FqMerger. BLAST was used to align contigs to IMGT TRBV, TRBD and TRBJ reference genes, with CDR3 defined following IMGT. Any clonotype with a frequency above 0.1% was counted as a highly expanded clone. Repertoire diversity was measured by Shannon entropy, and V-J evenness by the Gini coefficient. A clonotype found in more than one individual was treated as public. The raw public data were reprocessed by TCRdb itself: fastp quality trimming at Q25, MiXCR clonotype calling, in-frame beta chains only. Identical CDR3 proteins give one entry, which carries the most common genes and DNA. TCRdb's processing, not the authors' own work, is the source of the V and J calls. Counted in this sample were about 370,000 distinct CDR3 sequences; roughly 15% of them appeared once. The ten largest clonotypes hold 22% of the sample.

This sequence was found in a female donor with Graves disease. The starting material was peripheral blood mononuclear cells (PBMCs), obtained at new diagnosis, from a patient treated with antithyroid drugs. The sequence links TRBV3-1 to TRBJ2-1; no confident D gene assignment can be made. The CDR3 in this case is CASSPPLSGEQFF. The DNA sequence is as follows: TGTGCCAGCAGCCCTCCCCTCTCGGGCGAGCAGTTCTTC.